This TCR beta chain was documented in a study of cytomegalovirus exposure and HLA in healthy donors. Whole-study findings and limits: A later look showed TCR association rates differing by HLA locus, highest for DRB1 and lowest for HLA-C. In presence/absence analyses, roughly uniform sequencing depth across donors was assumed. Later analysis found that TCR beta chains associated with HLA were more clonally expanded than other, equally common chains. As a later analysis revealed, most CMV-associated TCR beta chains appeared HLA-restricted.

Germline V CDR1 and CDR2: SQVTM, ANQGSEA. J lost 8 bases, V lost 4 bases, and 12 bases had no gene match. The CDR3 contains 14 residues. The study ran its PCR with 60 Vbeta and 13 Jbeta primers. Produced via immunoSEQ multiplex PCR; TCRdb's table is partial and in-frame only. This sample has about 120,000 clones, with about 8.6% found just once. Concerning this clone itself: As yet, its antigen is unknown.

The gene calls are TRBV29-1 and TRBJ1-2, with 8 bases that match TRBD1. The sequenced material came from PBMCs. The clonotype was recovered from a woman between 40 and 55 years old in good health and CMV-seropositive. The CDR3 protein is CSVGPRDRHRGYTF. CDR3 DNA: TGCAGCGTTGGCCCGAGGGACAGGCATCGGGGCTACACCTTC. The complete variable domain, with remaining parts taken from reference TRBV29-1 and TRBJ1-2, reads SAVISQKPSRDICQRGTSLTIQCQVDSQVTMMFWYRQQPGQSLTLIATANQGSEATYESGFVIDKFPISRPNLTFSTLTVSNMSPEDSSIYLCSVGPRDRHRGYTFGSGTRLTVV.